Listed below are T cell receptor beta chains from one sample, sequenced in a study of cytomegalovirus exposure and HLA in healthy donors. Sequencing used immunoSEQ multiplex PCR; TCRdb keeps in-frame clones, though not all of them. The sample holds 150,000 to 200,000 clones, around nine tenths seen once. Sequencing used PBMCs. The receptors here all came from a woman between 18 and 30 years old in good health and CMV-seronegative. The CDR3 runs from the conserved cysteine through the conserved F or W. The D gene is left open where the match is weak. Some rows mark clone size as missing; the rest say once, few, many or name a class of expanded clone.

CDR3aa	CDR3nt	j_gene	abundance	v_gene	len	d_gene
CASCLTLGTNEKLFF	TGTGCCAGCTGCCTAACGCTCGGGACTAATGAAAAACTGTTTTTT	TRBJ1-4	once	TRBV5-8	15	NA
CASSIPGDRANEQYF	TGTGCCAGTAGTATCCCCGGGGACAGGGCAAACGAGCAGTACTTC	TRBJ2-7	NA	TRBV19	15	TRBD1
CASSLDRGLTEAFF	TGTGCCAGCAGCTTGGACAGGGGGCTCACTGAAGCTTTCTTT	TRBJ1-1	NA	TRBV5-6	14	TRBD1
CASRTRGGVSYEQYF	TGTGCCAGTAGAACTCGGGGGGGCGTATCCTACGAGCAGTACTTC	TRBJ2-7	once	TRBV19	15	TRBD2
CASCLTGSGTDTQYF	TGTGCCAGCTGCCTTACAGGGTCGGGGACAGATACGCAGTATTTT	TRBJ2-3	NA	TRBV6-6	15	NA
CASSSSSYNSPLHF	TGTGCCAGTAGTTCCAGCTCCTATAATTCACCCCTCCACTTT	TRBJ1-6	NA	TRBV19	14	NA
CAWKGMNTEAFF	TGTGCCTGGAAGGGGATGAACACTGAAGCTTTCTTT	TRBJ1-1	once	TRBV30	12	NA
CASSPRAWDGYTF	TGTGCCAGCAGCCCCAGGGCCTGGGATGGCTACACCTTC	TRBJ1-2	NA	TRBV7-2	13	NA
CASSSWTAGLNTEAFF	TGTGCCAGCAGCTCATGGACAGCCGGTCTGAACACTGAAGCTTTCTTT	TRBJ1-1	few	TRBV11-3	16	NA
CASSPTLSGRDTGELFF	TGCGCCAGCAGCCCCACCCTTAGCGGGAGGGACACCGGGGAGCTGTTTTTT	TRBJ2-2	NA	TRBV4-3	17	TRBD2
CASSDRGYSNQPQHF	TGTGCCAGCAGTGATCGGGGATATAGCAATCAGCCCCAGCATTTT	TRBJ1-5	NA	TRBV6-1	15	NA
CAISEASWEQYF	TGTGCCATCAGTGAAGCCTCGTGGGAGCAGTACTTC	TRBJ2-7	NA	TRBV10-3	12	NA